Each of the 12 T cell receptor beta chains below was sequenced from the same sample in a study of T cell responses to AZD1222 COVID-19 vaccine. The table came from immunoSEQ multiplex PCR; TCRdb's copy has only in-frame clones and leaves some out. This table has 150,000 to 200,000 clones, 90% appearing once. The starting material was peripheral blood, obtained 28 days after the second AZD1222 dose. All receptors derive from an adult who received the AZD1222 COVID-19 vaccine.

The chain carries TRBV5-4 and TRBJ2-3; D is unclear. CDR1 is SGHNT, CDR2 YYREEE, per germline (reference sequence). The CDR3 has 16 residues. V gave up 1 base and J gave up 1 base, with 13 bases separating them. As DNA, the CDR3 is TGTGCCAGCAGCTTGACGCAGGCAGTGGGCACAGATACGCAGTATTTT. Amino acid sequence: CASSLTQAVGTDTQYF.

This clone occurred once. CDR3 loop: CASSLVAVQPTDTQYF. Written as DNA, the CDR3 is TGTGCCAGCAGCTTAGTGGCCGTACAGCCCACAGATACGCAGTATTTT. This rearrangement joins TRBV11-2 to TRBJ2-3; no firm D call. V was pared by 1 base and J by 2 bases, with 13 bases between. Germline V gene sequence: CDR1 SGHAT, CDR2 FQNNGV. The CDR3 has 16 residues.

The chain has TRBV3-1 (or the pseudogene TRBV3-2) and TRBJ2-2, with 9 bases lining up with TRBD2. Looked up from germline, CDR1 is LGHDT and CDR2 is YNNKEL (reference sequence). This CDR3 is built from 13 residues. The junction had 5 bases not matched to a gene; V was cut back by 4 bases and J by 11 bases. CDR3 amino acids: CASSRPGTSELFF. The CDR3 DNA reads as TGTGCCAGCAGCCGGCCCGGGACTAGCGAGCTGTTTTTT.

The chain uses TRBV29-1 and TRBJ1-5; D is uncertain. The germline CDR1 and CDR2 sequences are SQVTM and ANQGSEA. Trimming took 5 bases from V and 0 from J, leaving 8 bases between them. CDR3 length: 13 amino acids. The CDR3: CSVREGSNQPQHF. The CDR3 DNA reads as TGCAGCGTTAGGGAGGGTAGCAATCAGCCCCAGCATTTT.

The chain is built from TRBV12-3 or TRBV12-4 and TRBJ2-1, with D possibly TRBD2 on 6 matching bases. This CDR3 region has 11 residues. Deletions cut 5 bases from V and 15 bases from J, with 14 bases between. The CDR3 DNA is TGTGCCAGCAGTCAACGGGGACTGCTGTTCTTC. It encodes CASSQRGLLFF.

The CDR3 protein is CASSDSRGNEQFF. The CDR3 DNA follows: TGTGCCAGCAGTGACTCCCGGGGGAATGAGCAGTTCTTC. This chain uses TRBV25-1 with TRBJ2-1; D might be TRBD2 (6 bases). CDR1 and CDR2 (germline): MGHDK, SYGVNS. The CDR3 contains 13 residues. Deletions cut 3 bases from V and 7 bases from J, with 10 bases between.

Written as DNA, the CDR3 is TGCACCAGCAGCCATAGGGACTGCCAAGAGACCCAGTACTTC. This translates into CTSSHRDCQETQYF. This chain joins TRBV1 and TRBJ2-5; TRBD2 is taken as the D call from the table, unchecked against the DNA. TRBV1 is assigned pseudogene status. The length of the CDR3 is 14 residues.

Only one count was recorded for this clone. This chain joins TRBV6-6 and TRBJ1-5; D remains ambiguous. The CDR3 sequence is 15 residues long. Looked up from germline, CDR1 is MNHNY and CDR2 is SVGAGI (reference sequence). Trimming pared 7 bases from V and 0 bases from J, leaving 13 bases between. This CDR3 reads CASTPRQTSNQPQHF. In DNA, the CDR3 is TGTGCCAGCACCCCCCGGCAAACTAGCAATCAGCCCCAGCATTTT.

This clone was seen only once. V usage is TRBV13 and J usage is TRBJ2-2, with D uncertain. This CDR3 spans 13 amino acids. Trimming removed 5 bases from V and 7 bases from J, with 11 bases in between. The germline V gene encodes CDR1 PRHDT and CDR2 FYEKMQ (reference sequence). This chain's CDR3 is CASSPALLGELFF. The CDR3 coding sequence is TGTGCCAGCAGCCCCGCTCTCCTCGGGGAGCTGTTTTTT.

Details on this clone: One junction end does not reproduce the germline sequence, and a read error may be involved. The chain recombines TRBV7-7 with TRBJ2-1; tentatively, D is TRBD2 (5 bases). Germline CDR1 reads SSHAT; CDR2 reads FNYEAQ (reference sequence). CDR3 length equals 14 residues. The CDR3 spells CASSLELGGNEQFF. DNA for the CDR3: TGTGCTAGCAGCTTAGAGCTGGGCGGGAATGAGCAGTTCTTC.

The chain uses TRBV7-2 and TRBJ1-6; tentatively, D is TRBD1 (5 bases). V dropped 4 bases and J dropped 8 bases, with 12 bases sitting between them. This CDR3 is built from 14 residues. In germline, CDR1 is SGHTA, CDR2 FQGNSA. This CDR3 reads CASSSPGLDSPLHF. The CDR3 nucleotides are TGTGCCAGCAGCTCCCCGGGACTTGATTCACCCCTCCACTTT.

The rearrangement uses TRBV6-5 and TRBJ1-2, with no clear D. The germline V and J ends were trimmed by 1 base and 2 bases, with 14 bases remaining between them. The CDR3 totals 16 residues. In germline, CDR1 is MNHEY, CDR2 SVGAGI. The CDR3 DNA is TGTGCCAGCAGTTACTTTTGGCAGACACTCAACTATGGCTACACCTTC. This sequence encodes CASSYFWQTLNYGYTF.